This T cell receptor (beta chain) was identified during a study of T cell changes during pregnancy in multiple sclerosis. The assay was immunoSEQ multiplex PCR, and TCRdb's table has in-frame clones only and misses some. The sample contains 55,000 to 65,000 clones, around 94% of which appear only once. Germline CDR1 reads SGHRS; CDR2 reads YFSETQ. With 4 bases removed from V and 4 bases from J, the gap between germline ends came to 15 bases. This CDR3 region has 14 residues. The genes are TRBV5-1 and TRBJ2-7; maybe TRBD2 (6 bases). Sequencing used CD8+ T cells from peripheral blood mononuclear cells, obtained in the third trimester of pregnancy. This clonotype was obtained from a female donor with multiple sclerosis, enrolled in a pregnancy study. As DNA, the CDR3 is TGCGCCAGCAGCCCTTTCGGGGGTCCGTACGAGCAGTACTTC. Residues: CASSPFGGPYEQYF. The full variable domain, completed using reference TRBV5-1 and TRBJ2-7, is KAGVTQTPRYLIKTRGQQVTLSCSPISGHRSVSWYQQTPGQGLQFLFEYFSETQRNKGNFPGRFSGRQFSNSRSEMNVSTLELGDSALYLCASSPFGGPYEQYFGPGTRLTVT.